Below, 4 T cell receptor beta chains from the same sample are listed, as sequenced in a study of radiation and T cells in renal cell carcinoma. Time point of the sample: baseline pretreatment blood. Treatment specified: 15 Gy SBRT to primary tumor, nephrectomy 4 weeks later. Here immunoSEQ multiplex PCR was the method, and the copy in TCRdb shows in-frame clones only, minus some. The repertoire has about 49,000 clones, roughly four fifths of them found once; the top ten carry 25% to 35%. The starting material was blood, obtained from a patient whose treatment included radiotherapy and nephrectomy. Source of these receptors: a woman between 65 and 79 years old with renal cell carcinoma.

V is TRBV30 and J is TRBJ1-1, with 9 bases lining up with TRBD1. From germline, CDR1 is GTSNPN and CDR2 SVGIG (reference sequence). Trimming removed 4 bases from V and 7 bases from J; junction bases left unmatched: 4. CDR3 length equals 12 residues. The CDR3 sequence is CAWKRTGVEAFF. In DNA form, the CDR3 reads TGTGCCTGGAAAAGGACAGGGGTTGAAGCTTTCTTT.

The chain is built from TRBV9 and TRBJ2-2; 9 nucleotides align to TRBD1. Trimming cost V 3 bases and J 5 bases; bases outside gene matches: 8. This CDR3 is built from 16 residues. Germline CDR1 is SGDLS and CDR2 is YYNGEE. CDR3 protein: CASSEGQGPGTGELFF. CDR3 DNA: TGTGCCAGCAGCGAGGGACAGGGCCCGGGGACCGGGGAGCTGTTTTTT.

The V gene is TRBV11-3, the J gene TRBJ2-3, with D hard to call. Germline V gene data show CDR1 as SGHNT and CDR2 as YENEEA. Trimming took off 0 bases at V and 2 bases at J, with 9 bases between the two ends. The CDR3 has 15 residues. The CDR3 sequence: CASSLDSSNTDTQYF. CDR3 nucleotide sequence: TGTGCCAGCAGCTTAGACTCCTCAAACACAGATACGCAGTATTTT.

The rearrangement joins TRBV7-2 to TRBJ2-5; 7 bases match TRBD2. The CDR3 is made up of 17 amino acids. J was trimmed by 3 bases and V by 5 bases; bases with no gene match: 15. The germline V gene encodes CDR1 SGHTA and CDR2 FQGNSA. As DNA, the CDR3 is TGTGCCAGCAGCCTCTATGCCCCCGGACTAGTTAAAGAGACCCAGTACTTC. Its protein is CASSLYAPGLVKETQYF.